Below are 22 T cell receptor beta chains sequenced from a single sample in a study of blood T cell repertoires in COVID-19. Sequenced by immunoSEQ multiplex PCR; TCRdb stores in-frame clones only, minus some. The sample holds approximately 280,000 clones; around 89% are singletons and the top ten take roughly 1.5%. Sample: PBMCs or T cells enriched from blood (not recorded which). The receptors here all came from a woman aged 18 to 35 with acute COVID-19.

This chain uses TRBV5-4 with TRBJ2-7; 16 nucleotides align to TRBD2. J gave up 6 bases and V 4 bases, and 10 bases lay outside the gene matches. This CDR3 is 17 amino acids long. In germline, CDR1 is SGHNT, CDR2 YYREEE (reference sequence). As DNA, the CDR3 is TGTGCCAGCAGCCGCCCCGGGACTAGCGGGAGGGCCGGCGAGCAGTACTTC. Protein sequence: CASSRPGTSGRAGEQYF.

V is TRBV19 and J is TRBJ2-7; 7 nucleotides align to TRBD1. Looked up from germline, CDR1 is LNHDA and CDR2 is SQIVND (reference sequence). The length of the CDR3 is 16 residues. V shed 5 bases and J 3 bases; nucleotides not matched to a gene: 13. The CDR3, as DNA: TGTGCCAGTAGTCGCTTTAGGGACAGCGGTATCTACGAGCAGTACTTC. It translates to CASSRFRDSGIYEQYF.

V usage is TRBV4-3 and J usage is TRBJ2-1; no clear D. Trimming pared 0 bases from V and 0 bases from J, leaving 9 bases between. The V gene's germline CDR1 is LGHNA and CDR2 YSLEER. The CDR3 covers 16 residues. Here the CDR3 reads CASSQEGRPSYNEQFF. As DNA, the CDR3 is TGCGCCAGCAGCCAAGAGGGCCGCCCCTCCTACAATGAGCAGTTCTTC.

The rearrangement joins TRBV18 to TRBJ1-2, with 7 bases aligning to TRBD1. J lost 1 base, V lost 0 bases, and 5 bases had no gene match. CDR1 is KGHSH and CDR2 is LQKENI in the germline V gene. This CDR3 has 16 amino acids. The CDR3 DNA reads TGTGCCAGCTCACCACCGTCGGACAGGAGTAACTATGGCTACACCTTC. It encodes CASSPPSDRSNYGYTF.

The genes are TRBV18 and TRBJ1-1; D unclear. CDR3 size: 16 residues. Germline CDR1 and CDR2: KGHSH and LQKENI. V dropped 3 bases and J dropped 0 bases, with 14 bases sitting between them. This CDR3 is CASSPMGGLLNTEAFF. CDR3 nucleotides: TGTGCCAGCTCACCGATGGGAGGACTACTGAACACTGAAGCTTTCTTT.

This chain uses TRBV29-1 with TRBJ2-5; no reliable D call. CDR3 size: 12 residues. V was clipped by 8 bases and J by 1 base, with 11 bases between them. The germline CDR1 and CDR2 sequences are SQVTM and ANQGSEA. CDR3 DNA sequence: TGCAGCTCCCTCAGATCCCAAGAGACCCAGTACTTC. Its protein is CSSLRSQETQYF.

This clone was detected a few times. The CDR3 coding sequence is TGTGCCAGCAGCCCCAGGGGCACCACAGATACGCAGTATTTT. Its protein product is CASSPRGTTDTQYF. The chain is built from TRBV11-3 and TRBJ2-3; D may be TRBD1 (6 bases). Germline CDR1 SGHNT, CDR2 YENEEA. The CDR3 has 14 amino acids. The germline V and J ends were trimmed by 5 bases and 2 bases, with 11 bases remaining between them.

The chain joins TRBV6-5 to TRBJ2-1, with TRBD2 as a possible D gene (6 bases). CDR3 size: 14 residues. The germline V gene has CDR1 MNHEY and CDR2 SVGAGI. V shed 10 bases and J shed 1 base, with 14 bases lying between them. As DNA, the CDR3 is TGTGCCACCCGGTTCGGGGGATCCTACAATGAGCAGTTCTTC. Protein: CATRFGGSYNEQFF.

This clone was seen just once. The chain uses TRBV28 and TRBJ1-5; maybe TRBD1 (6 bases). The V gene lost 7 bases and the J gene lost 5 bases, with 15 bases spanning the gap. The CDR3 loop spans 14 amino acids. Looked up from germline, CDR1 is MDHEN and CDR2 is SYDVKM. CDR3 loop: CASNRQVSHQPQHF. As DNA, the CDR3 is TGTGCCAGCAATCGACAGGTCTCCCATCAGCCCCAGCATTTT. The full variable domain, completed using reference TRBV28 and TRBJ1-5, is DVKVTQSSRYLVKRTGEKVFLECVQDMDHENMFWYRQDPGLGLRLIYFSYDVKMKEKGDIPEGYSVSREKKERFSLILESASTNQTSMYLCASNRQVSHQPQHFGDGTRLSIL.

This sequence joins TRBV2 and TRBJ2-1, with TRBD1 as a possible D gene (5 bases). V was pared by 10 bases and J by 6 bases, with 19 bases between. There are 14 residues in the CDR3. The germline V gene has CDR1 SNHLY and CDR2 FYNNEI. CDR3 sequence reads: CATSNGAPFNEQFF. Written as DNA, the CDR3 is TGTGCCACCTCCAATGGGGCTCCGTTCAATGAGCAGTTCTTC.

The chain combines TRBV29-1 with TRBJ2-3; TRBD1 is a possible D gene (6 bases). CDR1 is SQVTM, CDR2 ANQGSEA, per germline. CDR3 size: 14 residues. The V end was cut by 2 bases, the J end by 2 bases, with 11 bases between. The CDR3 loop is CSVELQGTTDTQYF. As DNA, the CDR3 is TGCAGCGTTGAACTACAGGGCACCACAGATACGCAGTATTTT.

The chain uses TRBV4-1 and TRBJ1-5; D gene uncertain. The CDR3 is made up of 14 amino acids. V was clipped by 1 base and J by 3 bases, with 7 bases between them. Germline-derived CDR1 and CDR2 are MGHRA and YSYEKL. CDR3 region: CASSQGQNNQPQHF. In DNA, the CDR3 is TGCGCCAGCAGCCAAGGGCAGAACAATCAGCCCCAGCATTTT.

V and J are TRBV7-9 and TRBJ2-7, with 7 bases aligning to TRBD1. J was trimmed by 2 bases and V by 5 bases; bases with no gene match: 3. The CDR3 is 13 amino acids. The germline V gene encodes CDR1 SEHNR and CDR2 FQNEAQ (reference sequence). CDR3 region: CASSQGQPYEQYF. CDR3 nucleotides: TGTGCCAGCAGCCAGGGACAGCCCTACGAGCAGTACTTC. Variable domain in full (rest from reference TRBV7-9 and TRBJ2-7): DTGVSQNPRHKITKRGQNVTFRCDPISEHNRLYWYRQTLGQGPEFLTYFQNEAQLEKSRLLSDRFSAERPKGSFSTLEIQRTEQGDSAMYLCASSQGQPYEQYFGPGTRLTVT.

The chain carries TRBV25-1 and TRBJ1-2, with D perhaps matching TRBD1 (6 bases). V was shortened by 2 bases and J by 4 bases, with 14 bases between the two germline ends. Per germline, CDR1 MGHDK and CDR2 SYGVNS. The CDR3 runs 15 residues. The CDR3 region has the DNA TGTGCCAGCAGTGAACGGGGGGCAGCGCTCTATGGCTACACCTTC. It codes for CASSERGAALYGYTF.

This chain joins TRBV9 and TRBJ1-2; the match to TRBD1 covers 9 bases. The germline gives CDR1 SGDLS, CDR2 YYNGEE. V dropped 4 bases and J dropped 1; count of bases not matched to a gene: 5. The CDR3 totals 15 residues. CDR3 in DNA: TGTGCCAGCAGCTCTAGGACAGGGGATAACTATGGCTACACCTTC. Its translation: CASSSRTGDNYGYTF.

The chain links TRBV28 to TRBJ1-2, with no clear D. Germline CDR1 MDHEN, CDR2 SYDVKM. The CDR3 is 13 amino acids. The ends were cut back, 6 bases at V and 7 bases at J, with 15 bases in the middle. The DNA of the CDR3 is TGTGCCAGCAGCCGACCCGGGGAGGCTGGCTACACCTTC. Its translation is CASSRPGEAGYTF.

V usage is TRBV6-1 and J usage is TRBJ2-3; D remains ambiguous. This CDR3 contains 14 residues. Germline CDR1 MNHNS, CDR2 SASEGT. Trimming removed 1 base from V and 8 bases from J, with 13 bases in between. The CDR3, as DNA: TGTGCCAGCAGTGAAGTTCAGGAACCAGGTACGCAGTATTTT. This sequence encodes CASSEVQEPGTQYF.

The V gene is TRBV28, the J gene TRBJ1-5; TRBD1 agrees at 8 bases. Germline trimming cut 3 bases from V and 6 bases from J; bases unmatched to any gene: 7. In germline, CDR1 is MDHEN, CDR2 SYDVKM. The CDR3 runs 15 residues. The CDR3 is CASSFGRGRSQPQHF. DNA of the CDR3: TGTGCCAGCAGTTTTGGCAGGGGGCGTAGTCAGCCCCAGCATTTT.

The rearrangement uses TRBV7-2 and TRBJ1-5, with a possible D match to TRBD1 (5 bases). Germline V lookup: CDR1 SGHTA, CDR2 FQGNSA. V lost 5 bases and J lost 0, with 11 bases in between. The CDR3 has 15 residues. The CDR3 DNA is TGTGCCAGCAGCCAAGGGGAATTTAGCAATCAGCCCCAGCATTTT. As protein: CASSQGEFSNQPQHF.

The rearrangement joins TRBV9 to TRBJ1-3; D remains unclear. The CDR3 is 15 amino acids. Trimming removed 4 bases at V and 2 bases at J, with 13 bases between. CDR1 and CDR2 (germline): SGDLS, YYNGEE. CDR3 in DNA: TGTGCCAGCAGCCCCACGTGGAGCACTGGAAACACCATATATTTT. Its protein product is CASSPTWSTGNTIYF.

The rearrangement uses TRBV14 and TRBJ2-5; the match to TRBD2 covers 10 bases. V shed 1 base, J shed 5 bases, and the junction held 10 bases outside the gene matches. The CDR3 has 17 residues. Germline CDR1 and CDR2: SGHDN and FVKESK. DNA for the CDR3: TGTGCCAGCAGCCAAGGGTTTCTAGCGGGAGTTCTGGAGACCCAGTACTTC. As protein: CASSQGFLAGVLETQYF. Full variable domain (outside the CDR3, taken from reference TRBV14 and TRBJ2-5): EAGVTQFPSHSVIEKGQTVTLRCDPISGHDNLYWYRRVMGKEIKFLLHFVKESKQDESGMPNNRFLAERTGGTYSTLKVQPAELEDSGVYFCASSQGFLAGVLETQYFGPGTRLLVL.

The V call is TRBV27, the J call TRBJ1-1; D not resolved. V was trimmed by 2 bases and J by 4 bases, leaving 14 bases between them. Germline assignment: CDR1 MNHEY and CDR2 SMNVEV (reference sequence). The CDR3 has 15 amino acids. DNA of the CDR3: TGTGCCAGCAGTTTAAGGAACACCCCGGGCACTGAAGCTTTCTTT. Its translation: CASSLRNTPGTEAFF.